A single sample gave rise to the 6 T cell receptor beta chains below, sequenced in a study of T cells in Graves' hyperthyroidism and ophthalmopathy (dated by TCRdb to 2018 to 2020). The library was built by means of multiplex PCR. Sequencing took place on an Illumina HiSeq 2000. TCR beta CDR3 regions were amplified from RNA transcripts. The first round of RT-PCR for the TCR CDR3 was performed with the HTBI primer set and the Qiagen OneStep RT-PCR kit. TCRdb's own reprocessing of the public reads used fastp at Q25 and MiXCR and kept productive beta chains. Rows with one shared CDR3 protein collapse into an entry with the most common genes and DNA. The sample has nearly 600,000 distinct CDR3 sequences on record, more than 13% of them singletons. 6.5% to 9% of the sample belongs to the ten largest clones. Sample: blood. These receptor sequences come from a woman between 18 and 29 years old with Graves' ophthalmopathy.

This rearrangement joins TRBV4-3 to TRBJ1-6; weak D call: TRBD1 (6 bases). The germline V and J ends were trimmed by 0 bases and 10 bases, with 10 bases remaining between them. Germline CDR1 and CDR2: LGHNA and YSLEER. This CDR3 comprises 14 residues. CDR3 residues: CASSQDNRVSPLHF. In DNA, the CDR3 is TGCGCCAGCAGCCAAGACAACAGGGTGTCACCCCTCCACTTT.

The chain recombines TRBV5-6 with TRBJ1-2, with TRBD1 matching 9 bases. Trimming at V came to 1 base and at J to 7 bases, leaving 8 bases not matched to a gene. The CDR3 is 15 residues long. Germline V gives CDR1 SGHDT, CDR2 YYEEEE. In nucleotides, the CDR3 is TGTGCCAGCAGCTTGACCGGGACAGGGCCATCTGGCTACACCTTC. Amino acid sequence: CASSLTGTGPSGYTF. Filled out from reference TRBV5-6 and TRBJ1-2, the complete variable domain reads DAGVTQSPTHLIKTRGQQVTLRCSPKSGHDTVSWYQQALGQGPQFIFQYYEEEERQRGNFPDRFSGHQFPNYSSELNVNALLLGDSALYLCASSLTGTGPSGYTFGSGTRLTVV.

The gene calls are TRBV27 and TRBJ1-5, with 7 bases fitting TRBD1. This CDR3 has 15 residues. Trimming at V came to 3 bases and at J to 7 bases, leaving 9 bases not matched to a gene. Germline loops: CDR1 MNHEY, CDR2 SMNVEV (reference sequence). The CDR3 sequence is CASSLGGGAGQPQHF. The CDR3 nucleotides read TGTGCCAGCAGTTTGGGAGGGGGCGCGGGGCAGCCCCAGCATTTT.

This clonotype was counted a few times. In nucleotides, the CDR3 is TGTGCCAGCAGTTTGACAGGGGAGCCCCAGCATTTT. Protein: CASSLTGEPQHF. J is TRBJ1-5 and V is TRBV28, with 8 bases aligning to TRBD1. V shed 3 bases, J shed 8 bases, and the junction held 0 bases outside the gene matches. The CDR3 spans 12 residues. CDR1 and CDR2 from the germline V gene are MDHEN and SYDVKM. Supplemented by reference TRBV28 and TRBJ1-5, the full variable domain reads DVKVTQSSRYLVKRTGEKVFLECVQDMDHENMFWYRQDPGLGLRLIYFSYDVKMKEKGDIPEGYSVSREKKERFSLILESASTNQTSMYLCASSLTGEPQHFGDGTRLSIL.

Ten or more counts support this clonotype. The V call is TRBV7-9, the J call TRBJ2-3; 10 nucleotides match TRBD1. The germline V gene encodes CDR1 SEHNR and CDR2 FQNEAQ (reference sequence). CDR3 length equals 15 residues. V shed 4 bases, J shed 5 bases, and the junction held 6 bases outside the gene matches. CDR3 sequence reads: CASSSRDRGRDTQYF. CDR3 DNA: TGTGCCAGCAGCTCCCGGGACAGGGGTCGAGATACGCAGTATTTT.

A word on this clonotype: This may arise from a read error, as a much more abundant clone is one base away. The chain couples TRBV7-9 to TRBJ1-2; 8 positions agree with TRBD1. This CDR3 comprises 15 residues. The V gene's germline CDR1 is SEHNR and CDR2 FQNEAQ (reference sequence). CDR3 residues: CASSGTGGGYYGHTF. For the CDR3, the DNA is TGTGCCAGCAGCGGCACAGGGGGGGGATACTATGGCCACACCTTC.